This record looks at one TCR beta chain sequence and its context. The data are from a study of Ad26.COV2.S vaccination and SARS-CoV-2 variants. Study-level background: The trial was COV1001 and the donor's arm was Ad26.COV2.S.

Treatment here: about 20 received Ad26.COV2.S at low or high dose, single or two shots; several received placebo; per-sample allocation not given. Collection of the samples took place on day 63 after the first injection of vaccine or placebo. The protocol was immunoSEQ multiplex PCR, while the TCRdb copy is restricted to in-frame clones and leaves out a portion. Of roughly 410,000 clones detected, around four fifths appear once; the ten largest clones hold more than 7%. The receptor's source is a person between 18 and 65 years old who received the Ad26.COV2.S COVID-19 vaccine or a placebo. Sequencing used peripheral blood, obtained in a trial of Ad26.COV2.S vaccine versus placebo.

The CDR3 protein is CASSIAGGYGEAFF. The CDR3 DNA sequence: TGTGCCAGTAGTATAGCGGGGGGATATGGTGAAGCTTTCTTT. The rearrangement links TRBV19 to TRBJ1-1, with D maybe TRBD1 (5 bases). This CDR3 region has 14 residues. V was shortened by 1 base and J by 7 bases, with 13 bases between the two germline ends. Per the germline V gene, CDR1 is LNHDA and CDR2 is SQIVND (reference sequence). Full variable domain (outside the CDR3, taken from reference TRBV19 and TRBJ1-1): DGGITQSPKYLFRKEGQNVTLSCEQNLNHDAMYWYRQDPGQGLRLIYYSQIVNDFQKGDIAEGYSVSREKKESFPLTVTSAQKNPTAFYLCASSIAGGYGEAFFGQGTRLTVV.